This paragraph covers one T cell receptor beta chain sequence. This clone was counted between two and nine times. What antigen it recognizes has not been identified. Within one base of it there is no much larger clone, and no base qualities were kept. Collaborating institutions collected whole blood in K2EDTA tubes following their own protocols. Collaborator samples were shipped for TCRbeta analysis as frozen whole blood, isolated PBMCs, or DNA extracted from either sample type. These data belong to a study of blood T cell repertoires in COVID-19 (dated by TCRdb to about 2020). At the level of the whole study: The collaborator samples originated in the United States, Italy and Spain and spanned the acute and convalescent phases of COVID-19. The material from the prospective study consisted of cDNA or gDNA derived from T cells, B-cell-depleted T cells, or PBMCs. The samples were drawn from the first 160 participants of the ongoing ImmuneRACE study and from roughly 1,300 subjects provided by 6 global collaborators. HLA class I and class II types, where available, came from metadata supplied by the sample provider rather than from assay-based typing. Subjects who had been exposed to COVID-19, were actively infected with it, or had recovered from it provided the deeply sampled blood TCRbeta repertoires that made up the dataset. A freely available public database, intended as a resource for researchers studying the immune response to SARS-CoV-2, is where the repertoires were released. A de-identified subject ID, COVID-19 status, age in years and sex were almost always included in the sample metadata. Study-wide conclusions, independent of this receptor: How much clinical and demographic metadata was included differed by source and by participant, and the metadata was provided uncurated.

TCRbeta CDR3 regions were amplified from genomic DNA using the immunoSEQ Assay, a bias-controlled multiplex PCR. Processing in the source paper ran as follows. Within the assay, amplification of reference gene primers was used to estimate how many nucleated cells each sample contained. Sequence reads were collapsed and filtered to measure the absolute abundance of every unique TCRbeta CDR3 rearrangement. Productive Simpson clonality was computed per sample as the square root of Simpson's diversity index over productive rearrangements. The table was pulled from immuneACCESS by TCRdb, which kept in-frame rearrangements only. Such tables lose some clones; where checked, under half of the loss comes from unresolved V genes, and the rest has no known cause. V and J calls and clone size are those listed in that table; D and trimming were worked out from the DNA. Recorded for this sample are under 85,000 clones; roughly 82% of them occurred a single time. Roughly 11% of the sample is in the top ten clones.

The sequencing input was peripheral blood. The clonotype originates from a man aged 50 to 60 with acute or convalescent COVID-19.

The nucleotides read TGTGCCAGCAGCTTGGCACGGGGTTCCTCTTGGGGCTACACCTTC. It translates to CASSLARGSSWGYTF. The chain couples TRBV5-6 to TRBJ1-2; a confident D gene designation cannot be given. CDR1 and CDR2, looked up from the germline V gene, are SGHDT and YYEEEE. The V and J ends are trimmed by 0 bases and 8 bases, leaving 17 bases between them. The CDR3 runs 15 amino acids, cysteine and phenylalanine included. Only the CDR3 portion is preserved as DNA: 45 bases, with reading frame beginning at the first base.